The 23 T cell receptor beta chains presented below share a single source sample, sequenced in a study of T cell responses to AZD1222 COVID-19 vaccine. Method: immunoSEQ multiplex PCR; TCRdb's copy keeps in-frame clones and lacks some. The data contain nearly 35,000 clones, roughly 74% of them seen just once; the ten biggest clones take up about 4.6%. The source material was peripheral blood, sampled 28 days after the second AZD1222 dose. Receptors originate from an adult who received the AZD1222 COVID-19 vaccine.

The rearrangement links TRBV21-1 to TRBJ1-1. TRBV21-1 is shown as a pseudogene. CDR3 length: 13 residues. CDR3 bases: TGTGCCAGCACCAAACGGGGGATCACTGAAGCTTTCTTT. Its translation is CASTKRGITEAFF.

The rearrangement links TRBV2 to TRBJ1-1; D may be TRBD1 (5 bases). Germline CDR1 SNHLY, CDR2 FYNNEI. The CDR3 runs 14 residues. Between the trimmed V and J ends, which lost 6 bases and 1 base, there was a span of 12 bases. In nucleotides, the CDR3 is TGTGCCAGCAGGGGAGTCAGGGAGAACACTGAAGCTTTCTTT. Translation: CASRGVRENTEAFF.

This clone was found a few times. The rearrangement uses TRBV9 and TRBJ2-1; 8 bases align to TRBD2. The germline CDR1 and CDR2 sequences are SGDLS and YYNGEE. The CDR3 covers 19 residues. J lost 9 bases, V lost 0 bases, and 20 bases had no gene match. CDR3 loop: CASSVEIVGNGGRLGEQFF. CDR3 DNA: TGTGCCAGCAGCGTAGAAATTGTGGGGAATGGCGGGAGGTTGGGTGAGCAGTTCTTC.

V gene TRBV5-8 combines with J gene TRBJ2-5; D assignment may be TRBD1 or TRBD2 (5 bases each). CDR1 and CDR2 (germline): SGHTS, YDEGEE. The length of the CDR3 is 19 residues. The V end was cut by 3 bases, the J end by 5 bases, with 29 bases between. CDR3: CASSSGAGSRVLARETQYF. The DNA for the CDR3 is TGTGCCAGCAGCTCCGGAGCAGGGAGCAGGGTTTTGGCTCGTGAGACCCAGTACTTC. The full variable domain, with the rest looked up from reference TRBV5-8 and TRBJ2-5, is EAGVTQSPTHLIKTRGQQATLRCSPISGHTSVYWYQQALGLGLQFLLWYDEGEERNRGNFPPRFSGRQFPNYSSELNVNALELEDSALYLCASSSGAGSRVLARETQYFGPGTRLLVL.

The V gene is TRBV6-2 or TRBV6-3, the J gene TRBJ1-1; the D gene is possibly TRBD1 (5 bases). This CDR3 is 15 amino acids long. The germline V and J ends were trimmed by 2 bases and 0 bases, with 10 bases remaining between them. Looked up from germline, CDR1 is MNHEY and CDR2 is SVGEGT. The CDR3 coding sequence is TGTGCCAGCAGTTACAGGGGACCCATGAACACTGAAGCTTTCTTT. This codes for CASSYRGPMNTEAFF.

The genes are TRBV7-8 and TRBJ2-7, with 8 bases fitting TRBD2. V lost 5 bases to trimming and J lost 3 bases; unmatched junction nucleotides: 9. The germline V gene has CDR1 SGHVS and CDR2 FQNEAQ. The CDR3 is 15 residues long. CDR3 nucleotides: TGTGCCAGCAGCGCCGGGGCGGGAGGAAACTACGAGCAGTACGTC. It is translated as CASSAGAGGNYEQYV.

The V call is TRBV7-9, the J call TRBJ1-6; the D gene is possibly TRBD1 (5 bases). V lost 5 bases to trimming and J lost 7 bases, with 30 bases between them. Germline-derived CDR1 and CDR2 are SEHNR and FQNEAQ (reference sequence). The CDR3 sequence is 20 residues long. The CDR3 DNA sequence: TGTGCCAGCAGCGGGGTGGGGCCAGAAACGCTCCATCATGGCAATTCACCCCTCCACTTT. It is translated as CASSGVGPETLHHGNSPLHF. Combining the CDR3 with reference TRBV7-9 and TRBJ1-6 gives the whole variable domain DTGVSQNPRHKITKRGQNVTFRCDPISEHNRLYWYRQTLGQGPEFLTYFQNEAQLEKSRLLSDRFSAERPKGSFSTLEIQRTEQGDSAMYLCASSGVGPETLHHGNSPLHFGNGTRLTVT.

This clone was counted only a few times. V usage is TRBV6-2 or TRBV6-3 and J usage is TRBJ2-6; no firm D call. V was cut by 2 bases and J by 1 base, with 6 bases left in between. The CDR3 extends over 15 amino acids. CDR1 is MNHEY and CDR2 is SVGEGT in the germline V gene. CDR3 nucleotides: TGTGCCAGCAGTTACGTCCTATCTGGGGCCAACGTCCTGACTTTC. Protein product: CASSYVLSGANVLTF.

The chain is built from TRBV20-1 and TRBJ2-1, with 9 bases lining up with TRBD2. V lost 3 bases and J lost 9; bases outside the gene matches: 15. Germline values: CDR1 DFQATT, CDR2 SNEGSKA (reference sequence). This CDR3 is 16 amino acids long. The CDR3 spells CSASGGAGGPWVEQFF. CDR3 coding DNA: TGCAGTGCTAGTGGGGGGGCGGGGGGGCCTTGGGTTGAGCAGTTCTTC.

V is TRBV9 and J is TRBJ2-3, with 9 bases lining up with TRBD2. From germline, CDR1 is SGDLS and CDR2 YYNGEE. The CDR3 length is 15 residues. V was clipped by 2 bases and J by 8 bases; unmatched bases: 9. CDR3 sequence: CASSVTGTSSGTQYF. The CDR3 coding sequence is TGTGCCAGCAGCGTTACCGGGACTAGCAGTGGTACGCAGTATTTT.

This clone has a handful of counts. The CDR3 is CASSPQGTGELFF. CDR3 nucleotides: TGTGCCAGCAGCCCGCAGGGGACCGGGGAGCTGTTTTTT. The genes are TRBV7-9 and TRBJ2-2; D perhaps matches TRBD1 (6 bases). V was clipped by 5 bases and J by 5 bases, with 9 bases between them. The CDR3 spans 13 residues. Per germline, CDR1 SEHNR and CDR2 FQNEAQ (reference sequence).

This clone was seen just once. The gene calls are TRBV19 and TRBJ1-5, with D unclear. Trimming pared 3 bases from V and 1 base from J, leaving 4 bases between. The CDR3 is 13 amino acids. The germline V gene has CDR1 LNHDA and CDR2 SQIVND (reference sequence). CDR3 region: CASSMGSNQPQHF. In DNA form, the CDR3 reads TGTGCCAGTAGTATGGGCAGCAATCAGCCCCAGCATTTT. Full variable domain (remainder filled in from reference TRBV19 and TRBJ1-5): DGGITQSPKYLFRKEGQNVTLSCEQNLNHDAMYWYRQDPGQGLRLIYYSQIVNDFQKGDIAEGYSVSREKKESFPLTVTSAQKNPTAFYLCASSMGSNQPQHFGDGTRLSIL.

The rearrangement links TRBV18 to TRBJ2-5, with 10 nucleotides matching TRBD2. Trimming at V came to 1 base and at J to 5 bases, leaving 7 bases not matched to a gene. Germline V gives CDR1 KGHSH, CDR2 LQKENI. The CDR3 is 16 residues long. The CDR3 reads CASSPRSGRAGETQYF. CDR3 DNA: TGTGCCAGCTCACCACGGAGCGGGAGGGCCGGTGAGACCCAGTACTTC.

V and J are TRBV5-1 and TRBJ2-1, with D uncertain. Deletions cut 5 bases from V and 1 base from J, with 10 bases between. In germline, CDR1 is SGHRS, CDR2 YFSETQ. The CDR3 runs 14 residues. In DNA, the CDR3 is TGCGCCAGCAGAACTCTACAGTCCTACAATGAGCAGTTCTTC. Amino acid sequence: CASRTLQSYNEQFF. The variable domain in full, completed from reference TRBV5-1 and TRBJ2-1, reads KAGVTQTPRYLIKTRGQQVTLSCSPISGHRSVSWYQQTPGQGLQFLFEYFSETQRNKGNFPGRFSGRQFSNSRSEMNVSTLELGDSALYLCASRTLQSYNEQFFGPGTRLTVL.

This chain uses TRBV7-2 with TRBJ1-6, with D possibly matching TRBD1 (5 bases). This CDR3 region has 15 residues. The germline V gene has CDR1 SGHTA and CDR2 FQGNSA. Trimming left V 1 base short and J 9 bases short, with 13 bases between. Here the CDR3 reads CASSLVTGMGSPLHF. The CDR3 DNA follows: TGTGCCAGCAGCTTAGTAACAGGCATGGGTTCACCCCTCCACTTT.

V is TRBV29-1 and J is TRBJ2-5; 8 bases are shared with TRBD2. CDR3 length equals 15 residues. V shed 6 bases and J 5 bases; nucleotides not matched to a gene: 14. Per the germline V gene, CDR1 is SQVTM and CDR2 is ANQGSEA. The CDR3 here is CSVLPGYGRGETQYF. The CDR3 nucleotides read TGCAGCGTCCTCCCTGGGTACGGGAGGGGTGAGACCCAGTACTTC.

The chain joins TRBV18 to TRBJ2-3; D tentatively fits TRBD1 or TRBD2 (5 bases each). This CDR3 spans 14 amino acids. CDR1 and CDR2 from the germline V gene are KGHSH and LQKENI. V lost 2 bases and J 9 bases, leaving 15 bases between the germline ends. CDR3 protein: CASSPSAGTSTQYF. As DNA, the CDR3 is TGTGCCAGCTCACCATCAGCAGGGACGTCGACGCAGTATTTT.

This chain joins TRBV5-8 and TRBJ1-5; D is unresolved. The germline V gene has CDR1 SGHTS and CDR2 YDEGEE. The CDR3 is 13 residues long. The germline V and J ends were trimmed by 0 bases and 7 bases, with 8 bases remaining between them. CDR3 sequence reads: CASSLGAGQPQHF. The CDR3, as DNA: TGTGCCAGCAGCTTGGGGGCAGGCCAGCCCCAGCATTTT.

The rearrangement links TRBV19 to TRBJ2-3; perhaps TRBD2 as D (5 bases). The germline V gene has CDR1 LNHDA and CDR2 SQIVND (reference sequence). The V end lost 1 base, the J end lost 5 bases, and 7 bases lay between the germline ends. The CDR3 runs 13 residues. The DNA for the CDR3 is TGTGCCAGTAGTATAGCCCGGGGAGATACGCAGTATTTT. Protein: CASSIARGDTQYF. The full variable domain, rest sourced from reference TRBV19 and TRBJ2-3, is DGGITQSPKYLFRKEGQNVTLSCEQNLNHDAMYWYRQDPGQGLRLIYYSQIVNDFQKGDIAEGYSVSREKKESFPLTVTSAQKNPTAFYLCASSIARGDTQYFGPGTRLTVL.

V gene TRBV6-2 or TRBV6-3 combines with J gene TRBJ1-2; D is unresolved. V was clipped by 5 bases and J by 4 bases, with 11 bases between them. The CDR3 is 13 amino acids. CDR1 MNHEY and CDR2 SVGEGT come from the germline V gene. In nucleotides, the CDR3 is TGTGCCAGCAGTCCCCAGGACGGCTATGGCTACACCTTC. Translated: CASSPQDGYGYTF.

A few counts support this clone. V is TRBV6-5 and J is TRBJ1-2; D is ambiguous. The CDR3 has 14 amino acids. Trimming pared 3 bases from V and 2 bases from J, leaving 10 bases between. In germline, CDR1 is MNHEY, CDR2 SVGAGI. In DNA form, the CDR3 reads TGTGCCAGCAGTTATTTAGCACAGAACTATGGCTACACCTTC. As protein: CASSYLAQNYGYTF.

Only one count was recorded for this clone. The gene calls are TRBV6-6 and TRBJ2-7; 10 bases map to TRBD2. Germline values: CDR1 MNHNY, CDR2 SVGAGI (reference sequence). V lost 2 bases to trimming and J lost 3 bases; unmatched junction nucleotides: 4. The CDR3 spans 15 residues. For the CDR3, the DNA is TGTGCCAGCAGTTACCGTAGCGGGGGGAGCTACGAGCAGTACGTC. Protein product: CASSYRSGGSYEQYV.

The chain has TRBV24-1 and TRBJ2-7; D remains unclear. Germline V gene sequence: CDR1 KGHDR, CDR2 SFDVKD. This CDR3 region has 11 residues. CDR3 in amino acids: CAGIRPSEQYV. The CDR3 DNA reads TGTGCGGGGATTAGACCTAGCGAGCAGTACGTC.